Below are 11 T cell receptor beta chains sequenced from a single sample in a study of human T cells and chemical hapten exposure. Specified time point: patch test 3, about 24 weeks after DPC sensitization. Treatment reported: therapeutic diphenylcyclopropenone sensitization with weekly scalp DPC. Via MiXCR, TCRdb re-called the RACE reads, giving one row per CDR3 protein. The sample consists of under 75,000 distinct CDR3 sequences, over 8.5% of them appearing once. The material was whole blood, obtained in connection with sensitization to the hapten diphenylcyclopropenone (DPC). Source of these receptors: a woman between 50 and 59 years old with alopecia areata. Some clones in this sample may be carry-over from other donors' samples.

The rearrangement joins TRBV19 to TRBJ2-6; 8 bases agree with TRBD1. Looked up from germline, CDR1 is LNHDA and CDR2 is SQIVND (reference sequence). J was trimmed by 0 bases and V by 8 bases; bases with no gene match: 3. This CDR3 has 15 residues. The CDR3 sequence is CASRDRPSGANVLTF. Here the CDR3 DNA reads TGTGCCAGTCGGGACAGGCCCTCTGGGGCCAACGTCCTGACTTTC.

The chain combines TRBV6-1 with TRBJ2-3, with a weak D call TRBD2 (8 bases). V was trimmed by 5 bases and J by 4 bases, leaving 16 bases between them. Looked up from germline, CDR1 is MNHNS and CDR2 is SASEGT. This CDR3 has 15 residues. The CDR3 sequence: CASSTGTRGPDTQYF. The CDR3 DNA reads TGTGCCAGCAGTACCGGGACTAGGGGGCCAGATACGCAGTATTTT.

The chain has TRBV29-1 and TRBJ2-1, with 12 positions matching TRBD2. Trimming removed 6 bases from V and 5 bases from J; junction bases left unmatched: 5. CDR1 is SQVTM and CDR2 is ANQGSEA in the germline V gene. The CDR3 runs 14 residues. The CDR3 region is CSVERTSGDNEQFF. CDR3 bases: TGCAGCGTGGAACGGACTAGCGGGGACAATGAGCAGTTCTTC.

This clonotype was observed at least ten times. V usage is TRBV18 and J usage is TRBJ1-3; D remains unclear. There are 14 residues in the CDR3. Germline V gene lookup returns CDR1 KGHSH and CDR2 LQKENI. Trimming pared 1 base from V and 0 bases from J, leaving 4 bases between. CDR3 coding DNA: TGTGCCAGCTCACCACGAAGCTCTGGAAACACCATATATTTT. This translates into CASSPRSSGNTIYF.

This rearrangement joins TRBV4-1 to TRBJ2-5, with 10 bases matching TRBD2. This CDR3 spans 16 amino acids. The trim removed 0 bases at V and 1 base at J, leaving 2 bases unmatched. Germline assignment: CDR1 MGHRA and CDR2 YSYEKL. CDR3 coding DNA: TGCGCCAGCAGCCAAGAGGCTAGCGGGGGCCAAGAGACCCAGTACTTC. It specifies CASSQEASGGQETQYF.

For the CDR3, the DNA is TGCAGTGCTAGAGGACAGGTCTATGGCTACACCTTC. It is translated as CSARGQVYGYTF. The chain combines TRBV20-1 with TRBJ1-2; TRBD1 might be the D (6 bases). Germline V gene data show CDR1 as DFQATT and CDR2 as SNEGSKA (reference sequence). CDR3 length: 12 amino acids. V lost 1 base, J lost 4 bases, and 7 bases lay in between.

This clonotype was detected a few times. The chain uses TRBV21-1 and TRBJ1-2. TRBV21-1 is a pseudogene segment. The CDR3 covers 15 residues. Here the CDR3 DNA reads TGTGCCAGCAGCTCCACTGGCGGGAACCCTAAGGGCTACACCTTC. Its protein is CASSSTGGNPKGYTF.

This clonotype was seen more than once but under ten times. The V gene is TRBV21-1, the J gene TRBJ1-1. TRBV21-1 is listed as a pseudogene. This CDR3 contains 16 residues. CDR3: CASSKGLLRWDTEAFF. The CDR3 nucleotides are TGTGCCAGCAGCAAAGGACTGTTGCGATGGGACACTGAAGCTTTCTTT.

V is TRBV7-2 and J is TRBJ2-1; 9 bases line up with TRBD2. This CDR3 contains 17 residues. Germline CDR1 SGHTA, CDR2 FQGNSA. Germline trimming cut 3 bases from V and 8 bases from J; bases unmatched to any gene: 14. As DNA, the CDR3 is TGTGCCAGCAGCTTCGCGGCTGGTAGCGGGAGAAGCTATGAGCAGTTCTTC. Its translation is CASSFAAGSGRSYEQFF.

The chain joins TRBV6-6 to TRBJ2-6; D is ambiguous. The V gene's germline CDR1 is MNHNY and CDR2 SVGAGI (reference sequence). The CDR3 contains 13 residues. V was cut by 8 bases and J by 1 base, with 6 bases left in between. For the CDR3, the DNA is TGTGCCAGCGAGATATCTGGGGCCAACGTCCTGACTTTC. Translation: CASEISGANVLTF.

This clonotype was seen a few times. The chain recombines TRBV5-1 with TRBJ2-7; D unclear. Germline V gives CDR1 SGHRS, CDR2 YFSETQ. This CDR3 is 15 amino acids long. V lost 4 bases and J lost 4, with 18 bases in between. Here the CDR3 DNA reads TGCGCCAGCAGCAGCCTGCTTACCGGAATTTACGAGCAGTACTTC. It encodes CASSSLLTGIYEQYF.